These 21 T cell receptor beta chains were sequenced from one sample in a study of cytomegalovirus exposure and HLA in healthy donors. Researchers ran the PCR with 60 Vbeta and 13 Jbeta primers. Produced via immunoSEQ multiplex PCR; TCRdb's table is partial and in-frame only. The sample carries roughly 160,000 clones, 80% to 90% recorded once. The sample consisted of PBMCs. Receptors were obtained from a woman in her forties or fifties in good health and CMV-seronegative.

J is TRBJ1-2 and V is TRBV7-9; possible D gene TRBD1, 5 bases. The germline gives CDR1 SEHNR, CDR2 FQNEAQ (reference sequence). The germline V and J ends were trimmed by 2 bases and 1 base, with 14 bases remaining between them. The CDR3 is 16 amino acids. The CDR3 DNA follows: TGTGCCAGCAGCTTATCGGGGCGGGGCCATAACTATGGCTACACCTTC. It codes for CASSLSGRGHNYGYTF.

The genes are TRBV7-2 and TRBJ2-7; 13 positions match TRBD2. The CDR3 is 14 residues long. Germline trimming cut 4 bases from V and 5 bases from J; bases unmatched to any gene: 2. Germline-derived CDR1 and CDR2 are SGHTA and FQGNSA. The CDR3 nucleotides read TGTGCCAGCAGCTGGACTAGCGGGAGTAACGAGCAGTACTTC. Translation gives CASSWTSGSNEQYF.

Worth noting for this clone: The same CDR3 arises from other DNA sequences in this sample as well. For the CDR3, the DNA is TGTGCCAGCAGCGCGGGGCTAGCAGATGAGACCCAGTACTTC. As protein: CASSAGLADETQYF. The rearrangement links TRBV5-4 to TRBJ2-5; TRBD2 is a possible D gene (6 bases). With 4 bases removed from V and 5 bases from J, the gap between germline ends came to 15 bases. CDR3 length: 14 amino acids. Germline values: CDR1 SGHNT, CDR2 YYREEE (reference sequence).

The rearrangement uses TRBV9 and TRBJ1-5; D gene ambiguous. The CDR3 contains 18 residues. Germline V gene lookup returns CDR1 SGDLS and CDR2 YYNGEE. V was shortened by 2 bases and J by 2 bases, with 20 bases between the two germline ends. The DNA of the CDR3 is TGTGCCAGCAGCGTGCCAGGAGGTAAGACTAGGGGCAATCAGCCCCAGCATTTT. It yields the protein CASSVPGGKTRGNQPQHF. Supplemented by reference TRBV9 and TRBJ1-5, the full variable domain reads DSGVTQTPKHLITATGQRVTLRCSPRSGDLSVYWYQQSLDQGLQFLIQYYNGEERAKGNILERFSAQQFPDLHSELNLSSLELGDSALYFCASSVPGGKTRGNQPQHFGDGTRLSIL.

CDR3 sequence reads: CASSPKKTSGSWDEQFF. In DNA, the CDR3 is TGTGCCAGTAGTCCGAAGAAGACTAGCGGGAGTTGGGATGAGCAGTTCTTC. The chain links TRBV19 to TRBJ2-1; 12 nucleotides align to TRBD2. Germline CDR1 LNHDA, CDR2 SQIVND (reference sequence). This CDR3 has 17 residues. V dropped 5 bases and J dropped 8; count of bases not matched to a gene: 13.

The chain employs TRBV2 and TRBJ2-5; TRBD2 agrees at 8 bases. The CDR3 covers 13 residues. Per the germline V gene, CDR1 is SNHLY and CDR2 is FYNNEI. CDR3 sequence reads: CVSKAGAQETQYF. CDR3 DNA: TGTGTGTCTAAAGCGGGGGCCCAAGAGACCCAGTACTTC.

The rearrangement links TRBV30 to TRBJ2-2, with D unresolved. Deletions cut 3 bases from V and 0 bases from J, with 5 bases between. This CDR3 region has 13 residues. CDR1 is GTSNPN and CDR2 is SVGIG in the germline V gene (reference sequence). CDR3 in amino acids: CAWSIPNTGELFF. The CDR3 DNA is TGTGCCTGGAGCATCCCGAACACCGGGGAGCTGTTTTTT. The entire variable domain, with the rest obtained from reference TRBV30 and TRBJ2-2, is as follows: SQTIHQWPATLVQPVGSPLSLECTVEGTSNPNLYWYRQAAGRGLQLLFYSVGIGQISSEVPQNLSASRPQDRQFILSSKKLLLSDSGFYLCAWSIPNTGELFFGEGSRLTVL.

The chain recombines TRBV6-1 with TRBJ2-1; tentative D call: TRBD1 (5 bases). The CDR3 is made up of 13 amino acids. Trimming pared 4 bases from V and 3 bases from J, leaving 7 bases between. Germline CDR1 reads MNHNS; CDR2 reads SASEGT. In nucleotides, the CDR3 is TGTGCCAGCAGTGGGACATACTACAATGAGCAGTTCTTC. Its protein is CASSGTYYNEQFF.

This chain connects TRBV27 to TRBJ2-5; D possibly corresponds to TRBD2 (7 bases). The J call may be in error: the DNA end matches TRBJ2-7 better. Germline V CDR1 and CDR2: MNHEY, SMNVEV (reference sequence). The CDR3 runs to 17 residues. The CDR3 DNA is TGTGCCAGCAGTCAAAAGCCAGCCCCGGGGGGCCCCTACGAGCAGTACTTC. This codes for CASSQKPAPGGPYEQYF.

The table lists this clone with a count of one. The V call is TRBV19, the J call TRBJ2-5; TRBD1 matches at 8 bases. The V gene's germline CDR1 is LNHDA and CDR2 SQIVND (reference sequence). Trimming removed 3 bases from V and 6 bases from J; junction bases left unmatched: 3. This CDR3 comprises 13 residues. The CDR3 loop is CASSIARGQTQYF. CDR3 DNA: TGTGCCAGTAGTATCGCCAGGGGGCAGACCCAGTACTTC.

This chain uses TRBV4-2 with TRBJ2-7, with 7 bases matching TRBD1. CDR3 length: 14 residues. In germline, CDR1 is LGHNA, CDR2 YNFKEQ. The V gene end was trimmed by 5 bases and the J gene end by 2 bases; junction bases not matched to a gene: 6. DNA of the CDR3: TGTGCCAGCAGCTGGGACAGATACACCTACGAGCAGTACTTC. Its translation: CASSWDRYTYEQYF.

The sample holds a few counts of this clone. This chain links TRBV7-2 with TRBJ2-3; TRBD2 is a possible D gene (6 bases). The germline gives CDR1 SGHTA, CDR2 FQGNSA. V was clipped by 1 base and J by 14 bases, with 19 bases between them. CDR3 length: 14 residues. The CDR3 region has the DNA TGTGCCAGCAGCTTAGGGCCCCTAGCCGGGGGATGGTATTTT. The encoded protein is CASSLGPLAGGWYF.

The chain joins TRBV19 to TRBJ1-5; D remains unclear. The V end lost 5 bases, the J end lost 2 bases, and 13 bases lay between the germline ends. The CDR3 sequence is 15 residues long. Per germline, CDR1 LNHDA and CDR2 SQIVND (reference sequence). CDR3 residues: CASSVAEGRNQPQHF. The CDR3 DNA reads as TGTGCCAGTAGTGTCGCGGAGGGTCGCAATCAGCCCCAGCATTTT.

The chain joins TRBV2 to TRBJ1-1; 10 bases match TRBD1. Trimming at V came to 4 bases and at J to 6 bases, leaving 2 bases not matched to a gene. The germline V gene has CDR1 SNHLY and CDR2 FYNNEI. The CDR3 length is 13 residues. CDR3 DNA sequence: TGTGCCAGCAGTGCGGACAGGGGGGCTGAAGCTTTCTTT. This encodes CASSADRGAEAFF. The whole variable domain, filled in from reference TRBV2 and TRBJ1-1, reads EPEVTQTPSHQVTQMGQEVILRCVPISNHLYFYWYRQILGQKVEFLVSFYNNEISEKSEIFDDQFSVERPDGSNFTLKIRSTKLEDSAMYFCASSADRGAEAFFGQGTRLTVV.

The chain employs TRBV5-6 and TRBJ2-3; 9 nucleotides agree with TRBD2. Germline V gene sequence: CDR1 SGHDT, CDR2 YYEEEE. V was clipped by 2 bases and J by 5 bases; unmatched bases: 12. The CDR3 covers 17 residues. The CDR3 sequence is CASSFISGGPQRDTQYF. The CDR3 DNA follows: TGTGCCAGCAGCTTTATTAGCGGGGGCCCTCAGAGAGATACGCAGTATTTT. The full variable domain, completed using reference TRBV5-6 and TRBJ2-3, is DAGVTQSPTHLIKTRGQQVTLRCSPKSGHDTVSWYQQALGQGPQFIFQYYEEEERQRGNFPDRFSGHQFPNYSSELNVNALLLGDSALYLCASSFISGGPQRDTQYFGPGTRLTVL.

At least ten counts were recorded for this clone. This rearrangement joins TRBV2 to TRBJ1-5, with no clear D. Trimming left V 4 bases short and J 0 bases short, with 4 bases between. Looked up from germline, CDR1 is SNHLY and CDR2 is FYNNEI. CDR3 length: 13 residues. The CDR3 protein is CASSAYSNQPQHF. The CDR3 coding sequence is TGTGCCAGCAGTGCGTATAGCAATCAGCCCCAGCATTTT.

The rearrangement links TRBV19 to TRBJ2-1, with 11 bases lining up with TRBD1. The CDR3 consists of 15 residues. V trimming: 5 bases; J trimming: 4 bases; junction bases outside the gene matches: 4. Per germline, CDR1 LNHDA and CDR2 SQIVND (reference sequence). The CDR3 bases are TGTGCCAGTAGTGGGGGACAGGGGGTTTACAATGAGCAGTTCTTC. This codes for CASSGGQGVYNEQFF.

The V call is TRBV2, the J call TRBJ1-1; 7 nucleotides match TRBD1. The CDR3 length is 14 residues. Unmatched junction bases numbered 2, after V lost 1 base and J lost 3 bases. The germline V gene encodes CDR1 SNHLY and CDR2 FYNNEI. In DNA form, the CDR3 reads TGTGCCAGCAGTGAAGGGGACAGTTACACTGAAGCTTTCTTT. It encodes CASSEGDSYTEAFF.

The chain recombines TRBV6-6 with TRBJ1-6; a weak D match, TRBD1 (5 bases). The CDR3 is 15 residues long. CDR1 is MNHNY, CDR2 SVGAGI, per germline (reference sequence). V was clipped by 0 bases and J by 5 bases, with 8 bases between them. The CDR3 reads CASSYSGQDNSPLHF. The DNA of the CDR3 is TGTGCCAGCAGTTACTCGGGGCAGGATAATTCACCCCTCCACTTT.

The rearrangement links TRBV11-2 to TRBJ2-5; the match to TRBD1 covers 8 bases. This CDR3 contains 16 residues. CDR1 is SGHAT and CDR2 is FQNNGV in the germline V gene. Germline trimming cut 4 bases from V and 3 bases from J; bases unmatched to any gene: 10. The CDR3 bases are TGTGCCAGCAGCTCCGGTGGGACAGGAATTGAAGAGACCCAGTACTTC. As protein: CASSSGGTGIEETQYF.

This chain links TRBV9 with TRBJ1-6, with D perhaps TRBD1 (6 bases). Germline V gene lookup returns CDR1 SGDLS and CDR2 YYNGEE. V shed 4 bases and J shed 8 bases, with 25 bases lying between them. The CDR3 has 18 amino acids. CDR3 sequence: CASSPPTWGGAIHSPLHF. The DNA of the CDR3 is TGTGCCAGCAGCCCACCGACATGGGGGGGGGCAATTCATTCACCCCTCCACTTT.